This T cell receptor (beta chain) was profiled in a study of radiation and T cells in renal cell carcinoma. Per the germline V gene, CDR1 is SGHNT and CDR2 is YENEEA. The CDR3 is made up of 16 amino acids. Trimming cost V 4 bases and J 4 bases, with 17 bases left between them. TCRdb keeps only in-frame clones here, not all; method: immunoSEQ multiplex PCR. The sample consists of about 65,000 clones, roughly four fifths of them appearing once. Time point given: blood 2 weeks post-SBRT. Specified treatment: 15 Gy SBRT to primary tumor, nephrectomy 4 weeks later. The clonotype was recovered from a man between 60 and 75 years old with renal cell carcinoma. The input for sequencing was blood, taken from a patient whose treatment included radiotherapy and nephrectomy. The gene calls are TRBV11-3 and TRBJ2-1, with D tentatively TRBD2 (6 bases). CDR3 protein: CASSSRVSGPYNEQFF. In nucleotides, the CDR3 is TGTGCCAGCAGCTCGAGAGTTAGCGGACCTTACAATGAGCAGTTCTTC.